This T cell receptor beta chain originates from a study of spatial heterogeneity in lung cancer. Background on the study: A strong correlation was found between TCR transcript counts in tumor regions and a T cell module score derived from matched bulk RNA-seq.

This clonotype is medium-sized (0.01 to 0.1%). Its antigen is unidentified. The germline V gene has CDR1 SGHNT and CDR2 YENEEA. Trimming cost V 5 bases and J 2 bases, with 13 bases left between them. The CDR3 runs 15 residues. Notes on the study in general: Counts of expanded alpha and beta TCRs within tumors tracked the tumor nonsynonymous mutation count. Coverage was estimated at roughly 7% of tumor T cells for alpha chains and 13% for beta chains. Ubiquitous and regional nonsynonymous mutation counts were tracked by ubiquitous and regional expanded TCR counts, respectively.

Time point given: sample taken at primary tumor resection. The study sequenced unsorted whole RNA from tumor, nontumor lung or frozen PBMC. MiXCR was run by TCRdb on the 5' RACE reads, yielding one entry per CDR3 protein. The data show roughly 10,000 distinct CDR3 sequences, 12% seen once. This sequence joins TRBV11-3 and TRBJ2-1; D remains unclear. The sample was lung tumor tissue, taken at surgery. The sequence was obtained from a male donor with early-stage non-small cell lung cancer. The CDR3 region is CASSPEASPYNEQFF. CDR3 sequence (DNA): TGTGCCAGCAGCCCCGAGGCTTCTCCCTACAATGAGCAGTTCTTC. The variable domain in full, with the rest retrieved from reference TRBV11-3 and TRBJ2-1, is EAGVVQSPRYKIIEKKQPVAFWCNPISGHNTLYWYLQNLGQGPELLIRYENEEAVDDSQLPKDRFSAERLKGVDSTLKIQPAELGDSAVYLCASSPEASPYNEQFFGPGTRLTVL.